The next 15 T cell receptor beta chains were all read from a single sample in a study of tumor-infiltrating lymphocytes in oesophageal squamous cell carcinoma. TCRdb reprocessed the PCR reads with MiXCR, giving one entry per CDR3 protein. The sample records about 25,000 distinct CDR3 sequences, 38% being singletons. Sequencing was carried out using esophageal tumor tissue. The receptor set was obtained from a male donor with esophageal squamous cell carcinoma.

This clonotype has at least ten counts. This rearrangement joins TRBV24-1 to TRBJ2-1, with D perhaps matching TRBD1 (5 bases). Germline V gene data show CDR1 as KGHDR and CDR2 as SFDVKD. The CDR3 is 13 amino acids. The V end lost 7 bases, the J end lost 3 bases, and 9 bases lay between the germline ends. The CDR3 protein is CATRDTYYNEQFF. The CDR3 nucleotides are TGTGCCACCAGGGACACCTACTACAATGAGCAGTTCTTC.

This clonotype was recorded many times. The chain carries TRBV7-9 and TRBJ1-2; D gene unclear. The CDR3 extends over 14 amino acids. Per germline, CDR1 SEHNR and CDR2 FQNEAQ (reference sequence). Between the trimmed V and J ends, which lost 1 base and 4 bases, there was a span of 10 bases. For the CDR3, the DNA is TGTGCCAGCAGCTTAGTCCACGCGACCTATGGCTACACCTTC. It specifies CASSLVHATYGYTF.

The V gene is TRBV6-1, the J gene TRBJ2-5, with D tentatively TRBD1 (5 bases). CDR1 and CDR2 (germline): MNHNS, SASEGT. The CDR3 is 12 residues long. Between the trimmed V and J ends, which lost 8 bases and 4 bases, there was a span of 11 bases. The CDR3: CASYSRAETQYF. CDR3 coding DNA: TGTGCCAGCTATAGCAGGGCAGAGACCCAGTACTTC.

A remark on this clonotype: A read error is likely, as this CDR3 ends without the conserved phenylalanine or tryptophan. The DNA is omitted, as the CDR3 cannot be located on it reliably, and the CDR3 follows TCRdb's listing. This chain joins TRBV6-6 and TRBJ2-7; the D call of TRBD1 is as the table states it, not checked on the DNA. Per germline, CDR1 MNHNY and CDR2 SVGAGI (reference sequence). 17 amino acids form the CDR3, both terminal residues included. The CDR3: CASSYSRDSFYGYTFGS.

This chain links TRBV15 with TRBJ1-3; D remains ambiguous. This CDR3 comprises 12 residues. V lost 1 base, J lost 4 bases, and 2 bases lay in between. The germline V gene has CDR1 LNHNV and CDR2 YYDKDF (reference sequence). CDR3 sequence: CATSRGGNTIYF. The CDR3 DNA reads TGTGCCACCAGCAGAGGAGGAAACACCATATATTTT.

J is TRBJ2-2 and V is TRBV7-9; 12 bases match TRBD2. J lost 2 bases, V lost 5 bases, and 6 bases had no gene match. Looked up from germline, CDR1 is SEHNR and CDR2 is FQNEAQ (reference sequence). The CDR3 consists of 17 residues. The CDR3 DNA reads as TGTGCCAGCAGCCTCCAGACTAGCGGGAGTAACACCGGGGAGCTGTTTTTT. Translation gives CASSLQTSGSNTGELFF.

The chain has TRBV20-1 and TRBJ2-3; unclear D gene. CDR3 size: 13 residues. Trimming stripped 3 bases from V and 0 bases from J, with 7 bases between. Germline-derived CDR1 and CDR2 are DFQATT and SNEGSKA (reference sequence). CDR3 bases: TGCAGTGCTAGTCAACCCAGCACAGATACGCAGTATTTT. It yields the protein CSASQPSTDTQYF.

The rearrangement links TRBV11-2 to TRBJ2-1; D is uncertain. Gene TRBJ2-7 matches the end of the DNA better, so the J call may be wrong. There are 12 residues in the CDR3. Germline V gene lookup returns CDR1 SGHAT and CDR2 FQNNGV. The CDR3 DNA reads as TGTGCCAGCAGCGCGTCCCGCTACGAGCAGTACTTC. This gives the protein CASSASRYEQYF.

There are many counts of this clonotype. The chain couples TRBV6-1 to TRBJ2-1; D might be TRBD1 (6 bases). The J call may not be correct, given that the DNA end is closer to TRBJ2-7. Germline-derived CDR1 and CDR2 are MNHNS and SASEGT. The CDR3 runs to 15 residues. CDR3 loop: CASSEAATGYNEQYF. Here the CDR3 DNA reads TGTGCCAGCAGTGAAGCAGCGACAGGATACAATGAGCAGTACTTC.

This clonotype showed up many times. A much larger clonotype is one base distant, so this may be a read error. This chain connects TRBV7-9 to TRBJ2-1, with D possibly matching TRBD2 (6 bases). The DNA end is a closer match to TRBJ2-7, so the J assignment may be wrong. Germline V gene data show CDR1 as SEHNR and CDR2 as FQNEAQ (reference sequence). The CDR3 spans 15 residues. This chain's CDR3 is CASSLPSGEYNEQYF. The CDR3 DNA reads TGTGCCAGCAGCCTCCCCTCGGGAGAGTACAATGAGCAGTACTTC.

V is TRBV7-6 and J is TRBJ2-3, with 9 bases lining up with TRBD1. The germline V gene has CDR1 SGHVS and CDR2 FNYEAQ. V shed 2 bases, J shed 1 base, and the junction held 10 bases outside the gene matches. This CDR3 has 18 residues. Written as DNA, the CDR3 is TGTGCCAGCAGCTTATTTCTTCAAGGGGACAGGGGCACAGATACGCAGTATTTT. Translated, it gives CASSLFLQGDRGTDTQYF. The entire variable domain, with the rest obtained from reference TRBV7-6 and TRBJ2-3, is as follows: GAGVSQSPRYKVTKRGQDVALRCDPISGHVSLYWYRQALGQGPEFLTYFNYEAQQDKSGLPNDRFSAERPEGSISTLTIQRTEQRDSAMYRCASSLFLQGDRGTDTQYFGPGTRLTVL.

Concerning this clonotype: The CDR3 carries no conserved terminal phenylalanine or tryptophan, so it likely arises from a read error. The chain recombines TRBV6-1 with TRBJ2-5, with D perhaps being TRBD1 or TRBD2 (5 bases each). Trimming took 2 bases from V and 6 from J, leaving 10 bases between them. Germline loops: CDR1 MNHNS, CDR2 SASEGT. CDR3 size: 13 residues. CDR3 sequence reads: CASSERDRKTQYY. In DNA form, the CDR3 reads TGTGCCAGCAGTGAAAGGGACCGGAAGACCCAGTACTAC.

The chain combines TRBV20-1 with TRBJ2-3, with 8 bases matching TRBD1. Per germline, CDR1 DFQATT and CDR2 SNEGSKA (reference sequence). The CDR3 length is 15 residues. The J segment lost 3 bases and the V segment lost 6 bases, leaving 11 bases of the junction unmatched. The DNA for the CDR3 is TGCAGTGCCCTGCGGACAGGGATGGGAACAGATACGCAGTATTTT. This sequence encodes CSALRTGMGTDTQYF.

J is TRBJ2-5 and V is TRBV7-3; 12 bases align to TRBD1. The ends lost 5 bases at V and 5 bases at J; junction bases unmatched: 15. CDR1 is SGHTA, CDR2 FQGTGA, per germline. This CDR3 has 18 residues. The CDR3 bases are TGTGCCAGCAGCCCGGGGGTGGGACAGGGGGCAGGGTGGGAGACCCAGTACTTC. Amino acids: CASSPGVGQGAGWETQYF.

Remarks on this clonotype: The CDR3 does not end in the conserved phenylalanine or tryptophan, so this is likely a read error. The chain uses TRBV6-1 and TRBJ2-1, with 10 bases aligning to TRBD1. The CDR3 has 13 amino acids. Germline CDR1 and CDR2: MNHNS and SASEGT. The ends lost 5 bases at V and 10 bases at J; junction bases unmatched: 5. The CDR3 sequence: CASSRDRGYEQFS. The CDR3 DNA sequence: TGTGCCAGCAGTCGGGACAGGGGCTACGAGCAGTTCTCC.